These T cell receptor beta chains were read from a single sample in a study of regulatory T cells in long-lasting Graves disease. Each CDR3 protein is one row after TCRdb ran MiXCR on the multiplex PCR reads. The data contain about 450,000 distinct CDR3 sequences, about 16% of them singletons. This same sample was also part of a study on T cells in Graves' hyperthyroidism and ophthalmopathy.

This specimen consisted of peripheral blood mononuclear cells (PBMCs), obtained at new diagnosis, from a patient treated with antithyroid drugs. Source of these receptors: a woman aged 25-40 years with Graves disease. Each CDR3 is given with its conserved first and last residue. A D gene is named only where the DNA matches it firmly. Expanded clones get a size class; other rows say once, few or many, or leave the size out.

size	D	J	V	DNA	CDR3
many	TRBD1	TRBJ2-2	TRBV20-1	TGCAGTGCTAGAGATGGGGGGACCACAGGGGGGAAAGCCGGGGAGCTGTTTTTT	CSARDGGTTGGKAGELFF
.	TRBD1	TRBJ2-7	TRBV18	TGTGCCAGCTTACCCAGACAGGGGGTCTACGAGCAGTACTTC	CASLPRQGVYEQYF
.	.	TRBJ2-6	TRBV14	TGTGCCAGCAGCCAAGGATTATCGGTATACTCTGGGGCCAACGTCCTGACTTTC	CASSQGLSVYSGANVLTF
many	.	TRBJ1-2	TRBV11-2	TGTGCCAGCAGCTCTGCGGCTAACTATGGCTACACCTTC	CASSSAANYGYTF
few	.	TRBJ1-1	TRBV4-2	TGTGCCAGCAGCCAGGAAGGGTGGACAAGAGCCTCGAGGAACACTGAAGCTTTCTTT	CASSQEGWTRASRNTEAFF
many	TRBD1	TRBJ1-1	TRBV18	TGTGCCAGCTCTCCTTCACAGGGGTCCACTGAAGCTTTCTTT	CASSPSQGSTEAFF
many	.	TRBJ2-1	TRBV12-3/TRBV12-4	TGTGCCAGCAGCCTAGGCGGGGTCCGACGGGCGCAGTTCTTC	CASSLGGVRRAQFF
many	.	TRBJ2-3	TRBV7-2	TGTGCCAGCAGCCCCCTCATCACAGATACGCAGTATTTT	CASSPLITDTQYF
many	.	TRBJ1-1	TRBV11-2	TGTGCCAGCAGCTCCGGAGTCACTGAAGCTTTCTTT	CASSSGVTEAFF
.	TRBD1	TRBJ1-3	TRBV20-1	TGCAGTGCTAGAGATTTAAGGGGGCGCCTTGGAAACACCATATATTTT	CSARDLRGRLGNTIYF
.	.	TRBJ2-5	TRBV25-1	TGTGCCAGCAGTCAAAGCCCCCCCTCGACGGTAGAGACCCAGTACTTC	CASSQSPPSTVETQYF
.	.	TRBJ2-3	TRBV19	TGTGCCAGCCGGGCTAGAAGCGCAGATACGCAGTATTTT	CASRARSADTQYF
many	TRBD1	TRBJ1-1	TRBV11-1	TGTGCCAGCAGCCCCGGGACAGCGAGAACAATGAACACTGAAGCTTTCTTT	CASSPGTARTMNTEAFF
few	.	TRBJ1-6	TRBV5-5	TGTGCCAGCAGTGTCGTCAATTCTTGGAATTCACCCCTCCACTTT	CASSVVNSWNSPLHF
many	.	TRBJ1-4	TRBV2	TGTGCCAGCATACGACAAGCAACTAATGAAAAACTGTTTTTT	CASIRQATNEKLFF
many	TRBD2	TRBJ2-1	TRBV7-3	TGTGCCAGCAGCTTAAAGGGGCTAGCGGGAGCCTCCTACAATGAGCAGTTCTTC	CASSLKGLAGASYNEQFF
.	TRBD2	TRBJ2-5	TRBV28	TGTGCCACCCGACTAGCGGGAGGGATGGAGACCCAGTACTTC	CATRLAGGMETQYF
many	.	TRBJ2-7	TRBV3-1	TGTGCCAGCAGCCGAGATCCCGGGACACAATCGTACGAGCAGTACTTC	CASSRDPGTQSYEQYF
many	.	TRBJ2-1	TRBV5-6	TGTGCCAGCAGCTTGGTGGCGACACGGAATGAGCAGTTCTTC	CASSLVATRNEQFF
many	TRBD2	TRBJ2-1	TRBV11-1	TGTGCCAGCAGCTTTACGCTAGCGGGAGATTTCAATGAGCAGTTCTTC	CASSFTLAGDFNEQFF
.	.	TRBJ2-5	TRBV5-6	TGTGCCACGGGGGAAGGGATTAAGGAGACCCAGTACTTC	CATGEGIKETQYF
many	.	TRBJ2-5	TRBV3-1	TGTGCCAGCCGGCTAGAAGGCAGAGAAGAGACCCAGTACTTC	CASRLEGREETQYF